Below, 32 T cell receptor beta chains from the same sample are listed, as sequenced in a study of blood T cells in healthy people across ages. Through a sample-barcoded 5' primer and a J-beta primer mix, a second PCR was run for roughly 6 to 12 cycles. MiXCR, applied by TCRdb to the 5' RACE reads, yields one record per CDR3 protein. This sample has about 900,000 distinct CDR3 sequences, with around 48% found just once. Sequenced material: blood. The receptor set was obtained from a man aged 25-45 years in good health.

This clonotype was observed at least ten times. The chain combines TRBV7-2 with TRBJ2-1; 12 bases fit TRBD2. Trimming cost V 5 bases and J 5 bases; bases outside gene matches: 4. The CDR3 length is 15 residues. Germline V gene lookup returns CDR1 SGHTA and CDR2 FQGNSA. The CDR3 region is CASSQLAGGNNEQFF. CDR3 sequence (DNA): TGTGCCAGCAGCCAGCTAGCGGGGGGGAACAATGAGCAGTTCTTC.

This clonotype was picked up a small number of times. The rearrangement uses TRBV27 and TRBJ2-3, with unresolved D. CDR1 is MNHEY and CDR2 is SMNVEV in the germline V gene (reference sequence). The CDR3 spans 13 residues. V shed 5 bases and J shed 6 bases, with 12 bases lying between them. The CDR3 protein is CASSRTLVDTQYF. As DNA, the CDR3 is TGTGCCAGCAGTCGGACCCTCGTGGATACGCAGTATTTT.

This clonotype was seen repeatedly, ten times or more. This chain links TRBV7-2 with TRBJ1-1; D is unresolved. The CDR3 consists of 13 residues. Germline V gene sequence: CDR1 SGHTA, CDR2 FQGNSA. V was pared by 6 bases and J by 3 bases, with 11 bases between. CDR3 nucleotides: TGTGCCAGCAGACGCGAGGGTTACACTGAAGCTTTCTTT. Translated, it gives CASRREGYTEAFF.

This chain joins TRBV7-2 and TRBJ1-1; TRBD1 agrees at 8 bases. Germline-derived CDR1 and CDR2 are SGHTA and FQGNSA. This CDR3 region has 14 residues. With V trimmed by 5 bases and J by 6 bases, 8 bases remained unmatched. The CDR3 protein is CASSPPGRGPEAFF. The CDR3 DNA follows: TGTGCCAGCAGCCCCCCGGGCAGGGGGCCTGAAGCTTTCTTT.

This clonotype has only a few counts. This chain joins TRBV28 and TRBJ1-1; TRBD1 aligns across 8 bases. Germline loops: CDR1 MDHEN, CDR2 SYDVKM. The V segment lost 8 bases and the J segment 6 bases; nucleotides outside the gene matches: 5. The CDR3 length is 12 residues. The CDR3 loop reads CASGTGVAEAFF. The CDR3 DNA is TGTGCCAGCGGGACAGGAGTAGCTGAAGCTTTCTTT.

The V gene is TRBV20-1, the J gene TRBJ1-4; D unclear. Germline lookup yields CDR1 DFQATT and CDR2 SNEGSKA (reference sequence). The V and J ends lost 0 bases and 5 bases respectively, with 16 bases between them. There are 16 residues in the CDR3. CDR3 protein: CSARDPGGRGNEKLFF. The CDR3 DNA follows: TGCAGTGCTAGAGATCCAGGCGGGCGGGGAAATGAAAAACTGTTTTTT.

This clonotype was observed a few times. This chain joins TRBV5-6 and TRBJ2-3; 8 bases map to TRBD2. Germline-derived CDR1 and CDR2 are SGHDT and YYEEEE. CDR3 length: 16 amino acids. Trimming at V came to 1 base and at J to 2 bases, leaving 6 bases not matched to a gene. The CDR3 spells CASSLRAGGLTDTQYF. CDR3 DNA: TGTGCCAGCAGCTTGCGGGCGGGGGGACTCACAGATACGCAGTATTTT.

The chain is built from TRBV24-1 and TRBJ2-3; 9 bases agree with TRBD2. Germline CDR1 is KGHDR and CDR2 is SFDVKD. The V segment lost 0 bases and the J segment 4 bases; nucleotides outside the gene matches: 4. There are 16 residues in the CDR3. The CDR3 spells CATSDLGTSSPDTQYF. The CDR3 region has the DNA TGTGCCACCAGTGATTTGGGGACTAGCTCACCAGATACGCAGTATTTT.

This sequence joins TRBV3-1 and TRBJ1-1, with D tentatively TRBD1 (5 bases). Germline assignment: CDR1 LGHDT and CDR2 YNNKEL (reference sequence). The CDR3 length is 14 residues. The V gene lost 3 bases and the J gene lost 2 bases, with 10 bases spanning the gap. The CDR3 reads CASSHLGPNTEAFF. DNA of the CDR3: TGTGCCAGCAGCCATCTGGGACCTAACACTGAAGCTTTCTTT.

There are many counts of this clonotype. The rearrangement links TRBV10-3 to TRBJ1-5; D gene ambiguous. The CDR3 has 13 amino acids. Germline assignment: CDR1 ENHRY and CDR2 SYGVKD. Trimming removed 3 bases from V and 5 bases from J, with 8 bases in between. The CDR3 DNA reads as TGTGCCATCAGTGAAAGTGGAGATCAGCCCCAGCATTTT. Protein sequence: CAISESGDQPQHF.

This clonotype appeared a few times. This chain uses TRBV13 with TRBJ2-7; 13 bases are shared with TRBD2. The DNA end is more similar to TRBJ2-4, so the J call may be wrong. The CDR3 is 14 amino acids. CDR1 is PRHDT and CDR2 is FYEKMQ in the germline V gene (reference sequence). This chain's CDR3 is CASSTSGGENIQYF. CDR3 nucleotide sequence: TGTGCCAGCAGCACTAGCGGGGGGGAAAACATTCAGTACTTC.

The V gene is TRBV4-3, the J gene TRBJ2-1, with 8 bases aligning to TRBD2. Germline assignment: CDR1 LGHNA and CDR2 YSLEER. V gave up 0 bases and J gave up 9 bases; unmatched junction bases: 13. The CDR3 has 17 residues. CDR3 bases: TGCGCCAGCAGCCAAGATAGGGCCAGCGGGGGATTCGGTGAGCAGTTCTTC. Its translation: CASSQDRASGGFGEQFF.

This clonotype was detected ten times or more. This chain links TRBV29-1 with TRBJ2-1; no clear D gene. In germline, CDR1 is SQVTM, CDR2 ANQGSEA. This CDR3 is built from 12 residues. V was cut by 4 bases and J by 6 bases, with 10 bases left in between. CDR3 bases: TGCAGCGTTGGGGCGACCGTCAATGAGCAGTTCTTC. Its translation is CSVGATVNEQFF.

This clonotype appeared once. The J gene is TRBJ2-1, the V gene TRBV20-1; D is uncertain. V dropped 6 bases and J dropped 5 bases, with 17 bases sitting between them. Germline assignment: CDR1 DFQATT and CDR2 SNEGSKA (reference sequence). The CDR3 is made up of 14 amino acids. Here the CDR3 reads CSALPVPSNNEQFF. As DNA, the CDR3 is TGCAGTGCCCTCCCCGTTCCCTCAAACAATGAGCAGTTCTTC.

The V gene is TRBV27, the J gene TRBJ2-6; 7 bases agree with TRBD1. The junction had 4 bases not matched to a gene; V was cut back by 5 bases and J by 0 bases. This CDR3 contains 16 residues. Germline V lookup: CDR1 MNHEY, CDR2 SMNVEV (reference sequence). DNA for the CDR3: TGTGCCAGCAGTGGGGACAGACCCTCTGGGGCCAACGTCCTGACTTTC. Translated: CASSGDRPSGANVLTF.

This clonotype was seen only a few times. This chain links TRBV20-1 with TRBJ2-5, with 9 nucleotides matching TRBD1. Losses at the gene ends were 2 bases for V and 4 bases for J; bases not matched to a gene: 5. The length of the CDR3 is 14 residues. Germline CDR1 reads DFQATT; CDR2 reads SNEGSKA (reference sequence). The CDR3 DNA sequence: TGCAGTGCTAGATCGACAGGGGGGGGAGAGACCCAGTACTTC. As protein: CSARSTGGGETQYF.

The V gene is TRBV29-1, the J gene TRBJ1-2; no definite D call. The CDR3 runs 15 residues. Per germline, CDR1 SQVTM and CDR2 ANQGSEA. Between the trimmed V and J ends, which lost 0 bases and 8 bases, there was a span of 19 bases. The CDR3 spells CSVEDGSGFSGGYTF. Here the CDR3 DNA reads TGCAGCGTTGAAGATGGTAGCGGTTTTTCGGGGGGCTACACCTTC.

This clonotype has a handful of counts. This sequence joins TRBV14 and TRBJ2-1; weak D call: TRBD1 (5 bases). This CDR3 is 14 amino acids long. The germline V gene encodes CDR1 SGHDN and CDR2 FVKESK. The ends were cut back, 0 bases at V and 4 bases at J, with 7 bases in the middle. CDR3 nucleotides: TGTGCCAGCAGCCAAGATAAGGGGTACAATGAGCAGTTCTTC. Protein sequence: CASSQDKGYNEQFF.

Points on this clonotype: It may be a read error: a sequence one base away is much more abundant. This chain connects TRBV4-2 to TRBJ2-3; 10 bases align to TRBD2. Per germline, CDR1 LGHNA and CDR2 YNFKEQ. The V and J ends lost 3 bases and 5 bases, in that order; junction bases with no gene match: 8. This CDR3 has 16 amino acids. This CDR3 reads CASSQQASGGLDTQYF. In DNA, the CDR3 is TGTGCCAGCAGCCAGCAAGCTAGCGGGGGTCTAGATACGCAGTATTTT.

This clonotype showed up just a few times. The gene calls are TRBV6-5 and TRBJ2-3, with TRBD2 matching over 14 bases. Germline CDR1 is MNHEY and CDR2 is SVGAGI. V shed 2 bases and J 0 bases; nucleotides not matched to a gene: 7. CDR3 length: 19 amino acids. The CDR3 is CASSYPGLAGAISTDTQYF. The CDR3 bases are TGTGCCAGCAGTTACCCGGGACTAGCGGGGGCCATTAGCACAGATACGCAGTATTTT.

The J gene is TRBJ1-2, the V gene TRBV7-9, with a weak D call TRBD1 (6 bases). The V and J ends lost 6 bases and 7 bases respectively, with 21 bases between them. This CDR3 has 15 residues. The germline CDR1 and CDR2 sequences are SEHNR and FQNEAQ (reference sequence). CDR3 DNA sequence: TGTGCCAGCAGAGCGGGGGGCGTTGGGATCACTGGCTACACCTTC. This gives the protein CASRAGGVGITGYTF.

This clonotype occurred a few times. This chain joins TRBV29-1 and TRBJ2-1, with D perhaps matching TRBD2 (5 bases). CDR1 is SQVTM and CDR2 is ANQGSEA in the germline V gene. Trimming took 1 base from V and 1 from J, leaving 8 bases between them. The CDR3 is 14 residues long. The CDR3 DNA follows: TGCAGCGTTGAAGGAGGGATGTCCTACAATGAGCAGTTCTTC. As protein: CSVEGGMSYNEQFF.

The chain couples TRBV30 to TRBJ2-7, with 8 bases identical to TRBD1. CDR1 is GTSNPN and CDR2 is SVGIG in the germline V gene (reference sequence). The trim removed 5 bases at V and 2 bases at J, leaving 2 bases unmatched. CDR3 length equals 12 residues. The CDR3: CAWDRGTYEQYF. CDR3 coding DNA: TGTGCCTGGGACAGGGGCACCTACGAGCAGTACTTC.

The J gene is TRBJ2-7, the V gene TRBV20-1; D possibly corresponds to TRBD2 (6 bases). Germline values: CDR1 DFQATT, CDR2 SNEGSKA (reference sequence). V was trimmed by 4 bases and J by 0 bases, leaving 16 bases between them. CDR3 length equals 15 residues. The CDR3 loop is CSANAAGQNSYEQYF. The CDR3 region has the DNA TGCAGTGCTAATGCCGCGGGGCAGAACTCCTACGAGCAGTACTTC.

This clonotype has just a few counts. The chain combines TRBV29-1 with TRBJ2-5, with D hard to call. The germline CDR1 and CDR2 sequences are SQVTM and ANQGSEA. The CDR3 sequence is 13 residues long. Trimming stripped 2 bases from V and 4 bases from J, with 11 bases between. The CDR3 loop is CSVESTVRETQYF. The DNA for the CDR3 is TGCAGCGTTGAATCGACTGTCAGAGAGACCCAGTACTTC.

This clonotype showed up just once. This chain links TRBV4-1 with TRBJ2-7, with 9 bases matching TRBD1. V lost 1 base to trimming and J lost 4 bases; unmatched junction nucleotides: 8. The CDR3 covers 16 residues. The germline CDR1 and CDR2 sequences are MGHRA and YSYEKL. The DNA of the CDR3 is TGCGCCAGCAGCCAAGTGGCGGGGACAGGGTATTACGAGCAGTACTTC. This encodes CASSQVAGTGYYEQYF.

There are many counts of this clonotype. The chain links TRBV7-2 to TRBJ1-1; D is perhaps TRBD1 (5 bases). Germline V lookup: CDR1 SGHTA, CDR2 FQGNSA. V was trimmed by 3 bases and J by 1 base, leaving 6 bases between them. The CDR3 has 13 amino acids. CDR3 in DNA: TGTGCCAGCAGCTTGCAGGGGAACACTGAAGCTTTCTTT. Translation: CASSLQGNTEAFF.

This clonotype appeared a few times. The chain links TRBV27 to TRBJ2-7; D is perhaps TRBD1 or TRBD2 (6 bases each). V lost 3 bases, J lost 3 bases, and 24 bases lay in between. Germline V gene sequence: CDR1 MNHEY, CDR2 SMNVEV (reference sequence). The CDR3 is 18 amino acids. CDR3 amino acids: CASSFKTGIWGVYYEQYF. DNA for the CDR3: TGTGCCAGCAGTTTCAAAACAGGGATTTGGGGGGTCTACTACGAGCAGTACTTC.

The gene calls are TRBV4-1 and TRBJ2-7, with 7 bases matching TRBD1. V was clipped by 3 bases and J by 4 bases; unmatched bases: 15. The CDR3 has 17 residues. Germline V gene data show CDR1 as MGHRA and CDR2 as YSYEKL. CDR3 protein: CASSHRQGSYDGYEQYF. The CDR3 coding sequence is TGCGCCAGCAGCCACAGACAGGGCTCTTATGATGGTTACGAGCAGTACTTC.

The rearrangement links TRBV27 to TRBJ2-1; D may be TRBD1 or TRBD2 (6 bases each). The V gene lost 3 bases and the J gene lost 5 bases, with 14 bases spanning the gap. This CDR3 is built from 15 residues. Germline V lookup: CDR1 MNHEY, CDR2 SMNVEV (reference sequence). The chain's CDR3 is CASSFAGQGHNEQFF. DNA for the CDR3: TGTGCCAGCAGTTTCGCGGGGCAGGGGCACAATGAGCAGTTCTTC.

The chain couples TRBV7-2 to TRBJ2-7; TRBD2 agrees at 8 bases. The ends lost 6 bases at V and 2 bases at J; junction bases unmatched: 6. The CDR3 is made up of 14 amino acids. Germline V lookup: CDR1 SGHTA, CDR2 FQGNSA. This chain's CDR3 is CASSQRRGAYEQYF. The CDR3 DNA is TGTGCCAGCAGTCAACGGCGGGGGGCCTACGAGCAGTACTTC.

The rearrangement links TRBV7-2 to TRBJ2-4; TRBD2 matches at 13 bases. CDR1 SGHTA and CDR2 FQGNSA come from the germline V gene. The CDR3 has 18 residues. J gave up 0 bases and V 4 bases, and 6 bases lay outside the gene matches. This CDR3 is CASSYWTSGGLAKNIQYF. The CDR3 bases are TGTGCCAGCAGCTATTGGACTAGCGGGGGCCTAGCCAAAAACATTCAGTACTTC.